This T cell receptor beta chain was sequenced during a study of naive and memory T cell subsets. After removal of 3 bases from V and 3 bases from J, the junction contained 3 bases not matched to a gene. The CDR3 is 15 residues long. Germline V gene sequence: CDR1 LGHNA, CDR2 YNFKEQ. In this sample, this clonotype turned up many times. Its matching antigen is unknown. The beta constant-region primer was an equimolar mix of two oligonucleotides covering TRBC1 and TRBC2. Four rounds of PCR amplified the ligated cDNA using nested alpha and beta constant-region primers plus SP2. TCRdb redid the calling of the UMI-ligation and nested PCR reads with MiXCR, one entry per CDR3 protein. This table has tens of thousands of distinct CDR3 sequences, about 10% appearing once. General observations from the study: Naive repertoires, especially CD8, held a few larger clonotypes, possibly memory cells re-expressing CD45RA. Over 85% of naive TCR sequences appeared only once after error correction, unlike memory subsets. In CD4 and CD8 cells, diversity dropped from naive through EMRA.

The sequenced sample consisted of naive CD4+ T cells from blood. V is TRBV4-2 and J is TRBJ1-3; 9 positions agree with TRBD1. This clonotype was obtained from a human donor in good health. CDR3 residues: CASSHTGGGGNTIYF. CDR3 coding DNA: TGTGCCAGCAGCCACACAGGGGGCGGTGGAAACACCATATATTTT.